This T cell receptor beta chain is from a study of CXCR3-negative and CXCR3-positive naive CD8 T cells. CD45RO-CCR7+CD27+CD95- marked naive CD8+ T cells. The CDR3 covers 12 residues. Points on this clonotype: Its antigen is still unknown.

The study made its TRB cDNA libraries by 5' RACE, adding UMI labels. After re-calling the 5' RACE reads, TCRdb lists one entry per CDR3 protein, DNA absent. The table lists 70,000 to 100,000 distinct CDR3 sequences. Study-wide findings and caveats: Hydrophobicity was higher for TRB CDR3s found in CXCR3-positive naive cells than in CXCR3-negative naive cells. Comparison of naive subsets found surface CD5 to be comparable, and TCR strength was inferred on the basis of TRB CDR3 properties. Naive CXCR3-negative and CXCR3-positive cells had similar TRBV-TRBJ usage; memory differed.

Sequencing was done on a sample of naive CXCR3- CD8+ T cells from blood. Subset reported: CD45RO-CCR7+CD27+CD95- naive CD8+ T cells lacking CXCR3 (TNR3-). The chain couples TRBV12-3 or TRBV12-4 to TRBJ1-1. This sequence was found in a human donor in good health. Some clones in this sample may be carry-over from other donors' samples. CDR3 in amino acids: CASSLGPTEAFF.